These 5 T cell receptor beta chains were all obtained from the same sample, sequenced in a study of technical replicates of blood from a handful of donors. Here immunoSEQ multiplex PCR was the method, and the copy in TCRdb shows in-frame clones only, minus some. This table has some 64,000 clones, 85% to 95% appearing once. Sequencing input: PBMCs. Every receptor here comes from a human donor in good health. Some clones in this sample may be carry-over from other donors' samples.

This clone was detected only once. J is TRBJ2-3 and V is TRBV4-2, with 8 positions matching TRBD2. The J segment lost 3 bases and the V segment lost 1 base, leaving 3 bases of the junction unmatched. Germline lookup yields CDR1 LGHNA and CDR2 YNFKEQ. The CDR3 has 15 residues. CDR3 coding DNA: TGTGCCAGCAGCCAAGCGGGAGGGCCGACAGATACGCAGTATTTT. Translated: CASSQAGGPTDTQYF.

This sequence joins TRBV10-3 and TRBJ1-1; tentative D call: TRBD1 (5 bases). The CDR3 covers 15 residues. Germline assignment: CDR1 ENHRY and CDR2 SYGVKD. Trimming cost V 10 bases and J 2 bases, with 20 bases left between them. CDR3 coding DNA: TGTGCCACGAGTCCGTCCAAAGGGGCAAACACTGAAGCTTTCTTT. Its protein is CATSPSKGANTEAFF.

The V and J genes are TRBV5-1 and TRBJ2-7; TRBD2 matches at 10 bases. CDR1 and CDR2 (germline): SGHRS, YFSETQ. V gave up 2 bases and J gave up 3 bases; unmatched junction bases: 23. The CDR3 is 21 amino acids. The CDR3 loop is CASSFRWVEGTSATIHYEQYF. CDR3 in DNA: TGCGCCAGCAGCTTCCGCTGGGTTGAGGGGACTAGCGCAACAATCCACTACGAGCAGTACTTC.

The V call is TRBV4-2, the J call TRBJ2-3, with 7 bases aligning to TRBD2. CDR3 size: 16 residues. Germline lookup yields CDR1 LGHNA and CDR2 YNFKEQ. J gave up 5 bases and V 0 bases, and 8 bases lay outside the gene matches. CDR3 amino acids: CASSQDKGGGVDTQYF. The DNA for the CDR3 is TGTGCCAGCAGCCAAGATAAAGGCGGGGGTGTAGATACGCAGTATTTT.

CDR3 in amino acids: CASSQGLRLGTDTQYF. As DNA, the CDR3 is TGCGCCAGCAGCCAAGGGTTGCGGTTGGGCACAGATACGCAGTATTTT. The chain couples TRBV4-1 to TRBJ2-3; D call uncertain. Germline lookup yields CDR1 MGHRA and CDR2 YSYEKL. The V and J ends lost 1 base and 1 base respectively, with 12 bases between them. The CDR3 runs to 16 residues.